The 10 T cell receptor beta chains reported below all come from one sample, sequenced in a study of PD-1 blockade in classical Hodgkin lymphoma. Time point: cycle 4 day 1 (C4D1), after five to seven weeks of nivolumab. Autologous stem cell transplantation was followed by relapse in every patient, and brentuximab vedotin exposure varied. Data came from immunoSEQ multiplex PCR; TCRdb stores just in-frame clones and leaves some out. The repertoire holds 23,000 or so clones, with 81% as singletons. The sample in question was peripheral blood mononuclear cells (PBMCs), obtained before the fourth cycle of nivolumab. Receptors originate from a human donor with classical Hodgkin lymphoma.

The chain links TRBV10-3 to TRBJ2-7; possibly TRBD2 for D (6 bases). Trimming left V 4 bases short and J 0 bases short, with 10 bases between. Germline loops: CDR1 ENHRY, CDR2 SYGVKD. The CDR3 is 14 amino acids. CDR3 protein: CAISVEGPSYEQYF. Written as DNA, the CDR3 is TGTGCCATCAGTGTGGAGGGGCCCTCCTACGAGCAGTACTTC.

This sequence joins TRBV29-1 and TRBJ2-3; weak D call: TRBD2 (6 bases). The CDR3 has 15 amino acids. The V end was cut by 1 base, the J end by 6 bases, with 17 bases between. Looked up from germline, CDR1 is SQVTM and CDR2 is ANQGSEA. CDR3 in DNA: TGCAGCGTTGAAGGGTCCGGCACTAGCAGGGATACGCAGTATTTT. Translation: CSVEGSGTSRDTQYF.

In regard to this clone: Other DNA sequences of this sample code for an identical CDR3. The chain has TRBV9 and TRBJ1-3; 7 bases map to TRBD1. Germline V gives CDR1 SGDLS, CDR2 YYNGEE. The CDR3 has 21 residues. The trim removed 0 bases at V and 0 bases at J, leaving 18 bases unmatched. The CDR3 reads CASSVDIPTGPFSRSGNTIYF. The CDR3 DNA is TGTGCCAGCAGCGTAGATATCCCGACAGGGCCCTTCTCCCGCTCTGGAAACACCATATATTTT.

This rearrangement joins TRBV7-9 to TRBJ2-7, with D maybe TRBD2 (5 bases). CDR1 SEHNR and CDR2 FQNEAQ come from the germline V gene (reference sequence). V was cut by 5 bases and J by 0 bases, with 17 bases left in between. CDR3 length equals 16 residues. The CDR3: CASSPLSGGGSYEQYF. The CDR3 DNA reads as TGTGCCAGCAGCCCGCTCAGTGGCGGAGGCTCCTACGAGCAGTACTTC.

The chain has TRBV15 and TRBJ2-7; possible D gene TRBD2, 6 bases. CDR1 is LNHNV and CDR2 is YYDKDF in the germline V gene (reference sequence). Trimming took 4 bases from V and 0 from J, leaving 16 bases between them. The CDR3 extends over 16 amino acids. The CDR3 is CATSTRGGPSSYEQYF. The CDR3, as DNA: TGTGCCACCAGCACAAGGGGAGGCCCCAGCTCCTACGAGCAGTACTTC.

This clone was picked up one time. The genes are TRBV29-1 and TRBJ1-1; no reliable D call. CDR3 size: 11 residues. V was clipped by 4 bases and J by 0 bases, with 3 bases between them. From germline, CDR1 is SQVTM and CDR2 ANQGSEA. DNA for the CDR3: TGCAGCGTTGCCCTGAACACTGAAGCTTTCTTT. Translation gives CSVALNTEAFF.

This clone was observed once. V usage is TRBV29-1 and J usage is TRBJ2-4; a weak D match, TRBD1 (5 bases). V lost 6 bases and J 0 bases, leaving 12 bases between the germline ends. The length of the CDR3 is 14 residues. CDR1 is SQVTM, CDR2 ANQGSEA, per germline. CDR3 loop: CSVYDRLAKNIQYF. The CDR3 region has the DNA TGCAGCGTGTATGACAGACTAGCCAAAAACATTCAGTACTTC.

This chain connects TRBV7-8 to TRBJ1-2, with D perhaps TRBD1 (5 bases). Germline-derived CDR1 and CDR2 are SGHVS and FQNEAQ. The V end was cut by 5 bases, the J end by 5 bases, with 21 bases between. CDR3 length: 16 residues. The CDR3 coding sequence is TGTGCCAGCAGCCCAGATTCAGGGCAGGGCGGATATGGCTACACCTTC. This translates into CASSPDSGQGGYGYTF.

This clone was detected only once. The chain recombines TRBV19 with TRBJ1-2; tentatively, D is TRBD1 (5 bases). V lost 1 base and J 4 bases, leaving 16 bases between the germline ends. Germline assignment: CDR1 LNHDA and CDR2 SQIVND (reference sequence). There are 16 residues in the CDR3. Here the CDR3 reads CASSIVGDGALYGYTF. In nucleotides, the CDR3 is TGTGCCAGTAGTATAGTTGGAGATGGGGCCCTCTATGGCTACACCTTC.

The rearrangement links TRBV11-2 to TRBJ2-3, with 9 positions matching TRBD1. This CDR3 contains 15 residues. Germline lookup yields CDR1 SGHAT and CDR2 FQNNGV. V trimming: 5 bases; J trimming: 2 bases; junction bases outside the gene matches: 5. The CDR3 DNA sequence: TGTGCCAGCAGCCGGAACAGGGGGCTCACAGATACGCAGTATTTT. This gives the protein CASSRNRGLTDTQYF.